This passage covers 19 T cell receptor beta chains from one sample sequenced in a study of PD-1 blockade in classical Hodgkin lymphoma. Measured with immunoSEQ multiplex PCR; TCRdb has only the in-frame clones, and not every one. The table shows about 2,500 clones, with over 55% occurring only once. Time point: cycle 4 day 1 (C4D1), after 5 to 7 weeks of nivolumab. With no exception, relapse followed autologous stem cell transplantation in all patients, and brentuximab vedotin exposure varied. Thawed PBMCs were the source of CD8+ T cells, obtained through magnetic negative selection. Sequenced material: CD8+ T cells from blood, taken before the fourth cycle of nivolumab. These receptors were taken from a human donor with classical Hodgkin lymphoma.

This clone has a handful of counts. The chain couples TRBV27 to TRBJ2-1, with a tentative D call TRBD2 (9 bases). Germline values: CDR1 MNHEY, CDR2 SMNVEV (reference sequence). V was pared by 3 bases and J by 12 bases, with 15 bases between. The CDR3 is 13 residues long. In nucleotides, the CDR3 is TGTGCCAGCAGTTTTTCTAGCGGGACAGGGCAGTTCTTC. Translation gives CASSFSSGTGQFF.

The CDR3: CASSLGGVSYGYTF. CDR3 coding DNA: TGTGCCAGCAGCTTAGGGGGGGTGTCCTATGGCTACACCTTC. V is TRBV7-2 and J is TRBJ1-2, with a possible D match to TRBD1 (5 bases). V was trimmed by 1 base and J by 4 bases, leaving 10 bases between them. Germline V gives CDR1 SGHTA, CDR2 FQGNSA. CDR3 length: 14 amino acids.

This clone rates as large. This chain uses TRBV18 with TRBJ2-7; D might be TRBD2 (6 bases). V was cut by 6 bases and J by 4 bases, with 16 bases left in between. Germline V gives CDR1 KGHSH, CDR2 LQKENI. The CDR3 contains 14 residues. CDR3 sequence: CASSPGVGGYEQYF. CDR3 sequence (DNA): TGTGCCAGCTCCCCCGGGGTGGGAGGATACGAGCAGTACTTC.

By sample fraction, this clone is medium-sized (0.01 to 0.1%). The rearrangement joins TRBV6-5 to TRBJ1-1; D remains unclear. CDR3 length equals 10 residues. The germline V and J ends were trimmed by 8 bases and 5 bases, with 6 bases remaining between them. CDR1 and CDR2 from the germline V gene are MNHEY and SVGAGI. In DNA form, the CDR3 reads TGTGCCAGCGGGAGTACTGAAGCTTTCTTT. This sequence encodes CASGSTEAFF.

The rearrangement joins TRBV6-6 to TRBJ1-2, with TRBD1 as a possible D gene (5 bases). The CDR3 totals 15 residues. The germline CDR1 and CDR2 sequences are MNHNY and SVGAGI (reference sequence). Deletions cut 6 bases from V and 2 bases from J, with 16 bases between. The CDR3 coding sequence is TGTGCCAGCAGCGACCCCGGGGACCCCAACTATGGCTACACCTTC. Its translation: CASSDPGDPNYGYTF.

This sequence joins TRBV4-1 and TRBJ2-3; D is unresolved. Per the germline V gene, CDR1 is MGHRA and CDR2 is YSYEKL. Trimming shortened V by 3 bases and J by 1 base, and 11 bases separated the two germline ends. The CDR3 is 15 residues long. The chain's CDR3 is CASSQVVARTDTQYF. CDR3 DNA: TGCGCCAGCAGCCAGGTCGTTGCCCGCACAGATACGCAGTATTTT.

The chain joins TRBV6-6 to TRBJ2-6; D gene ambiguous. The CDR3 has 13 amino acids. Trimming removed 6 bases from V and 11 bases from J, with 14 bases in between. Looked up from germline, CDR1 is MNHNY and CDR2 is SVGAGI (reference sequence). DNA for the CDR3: TGTGCCAGCAGGTCCGCTCCCCTCGACGTCCTGACTTTC. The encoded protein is CASRSAPLDVLTF.

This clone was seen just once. CDR3 coding DNA: TGTGCCACCAGGGGGCGCGGAGCCAAAAACATTCAGTACTTC. Translating gives CATRGRGAKNIQYF. This chain joins TRBV6-6 and TRBJ2-4; the match to TRBD1 covers 8 bases. Trimming took 10 bases from V and 0 from J; bases not matched to a gene: 5. The CDR3 totals 14 residues. Germline V gives CDR1 MNHNY, CDR2 SVGAGI (reference sequence).

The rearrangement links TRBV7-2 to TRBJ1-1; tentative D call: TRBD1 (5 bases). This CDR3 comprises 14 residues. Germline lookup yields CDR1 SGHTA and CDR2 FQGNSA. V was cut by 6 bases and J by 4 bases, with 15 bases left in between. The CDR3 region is CASSYSGPGTEAFF. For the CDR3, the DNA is TGTGCCAGCAGTTACTCAGGGCCAGGCACTGAAGCTTTCTTT.

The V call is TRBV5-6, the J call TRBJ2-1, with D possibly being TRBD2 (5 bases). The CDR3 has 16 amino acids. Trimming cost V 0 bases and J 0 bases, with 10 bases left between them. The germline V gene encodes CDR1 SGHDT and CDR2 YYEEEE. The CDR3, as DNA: TGTGCCAGCAGCTTGGGAGGGCTCAGCTCCTACAATGAGCAGTTCTTC. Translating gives CASSLGGLSSYNEQFF.

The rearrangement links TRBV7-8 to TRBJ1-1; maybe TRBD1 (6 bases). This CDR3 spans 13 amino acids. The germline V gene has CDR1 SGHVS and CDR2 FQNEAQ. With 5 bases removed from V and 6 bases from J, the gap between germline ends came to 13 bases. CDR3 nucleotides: TGTGCCAGCAGCCCTGGGGGCATCTCTGAAGCTTTCTTT. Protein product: CASSPGGISEAFF.

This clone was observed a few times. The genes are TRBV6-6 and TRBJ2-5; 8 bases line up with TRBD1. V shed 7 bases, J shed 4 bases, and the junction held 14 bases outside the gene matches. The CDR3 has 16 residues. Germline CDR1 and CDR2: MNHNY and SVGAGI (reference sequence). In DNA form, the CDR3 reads TGTGCCAGCACCACAGGACAGGGAGCCCCTTCAGAGACCCAGTACTTC. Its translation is CASTTGQGAPSETQYF.

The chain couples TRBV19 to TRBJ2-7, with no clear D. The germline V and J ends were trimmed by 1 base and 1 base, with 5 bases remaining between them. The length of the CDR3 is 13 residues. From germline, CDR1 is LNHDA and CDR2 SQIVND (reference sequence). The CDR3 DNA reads TGTGCCAGTAGTATAGGCGGTTCCTACGAGCAGTACTTC. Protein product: CASSIGGSYEQYF.

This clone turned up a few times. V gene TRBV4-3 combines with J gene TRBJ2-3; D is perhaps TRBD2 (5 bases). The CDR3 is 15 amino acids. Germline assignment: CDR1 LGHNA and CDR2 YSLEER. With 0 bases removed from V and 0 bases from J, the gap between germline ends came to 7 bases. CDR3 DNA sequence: TGCGCCAGCAGCCAAGATTCGGGGAGCACAGATACGCAGTATTTT. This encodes CASSQDSGSTDTQYF.

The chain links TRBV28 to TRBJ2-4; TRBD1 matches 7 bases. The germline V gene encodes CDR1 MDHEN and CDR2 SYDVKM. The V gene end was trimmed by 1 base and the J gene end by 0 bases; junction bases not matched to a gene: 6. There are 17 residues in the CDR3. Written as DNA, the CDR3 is TGTGCCAGCAGTTTATTCGGACAGGAGCGAGCCAAAAACATTCAGTACTTC. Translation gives CASSLFGQERAKNIQYF.

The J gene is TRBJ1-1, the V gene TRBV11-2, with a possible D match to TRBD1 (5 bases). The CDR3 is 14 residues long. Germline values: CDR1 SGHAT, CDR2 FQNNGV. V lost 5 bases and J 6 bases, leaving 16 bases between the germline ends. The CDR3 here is CASSLTGAGAEAFF. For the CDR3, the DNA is TGTGCCAGCAGCCTAACAGGCGCCGGGGCTGAAGCTTTCTTT.

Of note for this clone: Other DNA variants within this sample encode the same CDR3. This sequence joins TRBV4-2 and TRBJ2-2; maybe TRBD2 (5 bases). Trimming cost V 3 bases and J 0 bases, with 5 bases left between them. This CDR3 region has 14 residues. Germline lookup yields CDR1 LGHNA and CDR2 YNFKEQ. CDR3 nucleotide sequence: TGTGCCAGCAGCCACGGGGCGAACACCGGGGAGCTGTTTTTT. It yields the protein CASSHGANTGELFF.

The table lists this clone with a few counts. The CDR3 is CASSYFGEGAEAFF. Written as DNA, the CDR3 is TGTGCCAGCAGTTACTTCGGGGAGGGGGCTGAAGCTTTCTTT. The chain couples TRBV27 to TRBJ1-1; D is perhaps TRBD1 (6 bases). The germline V gene has CDR1 MNHEY and CDR2 SMNVEV (reference sequence). V gave up 4 bases and J gave up 6 bases, with 15 bases separating them. This CDR3 spans 14 amino acids.

CDR3 nucleotide sequence: TGTGCCAGCAGTGCCGGACTAGCGGGGGGGCCAGGCCATGAGCAGTTCTTC. This sequence encodes CASSAGLAGGPGHEQFF. The rearrangement links TRBV27 to TRBJ2-1, with 15 bases identical to TRBD2. Germline V gene data show CDR1 as MNHEY and CDR2 as SMNVEV (reference sequence). This CDR3 comprises 17 residues. Unmatched junction bases numbered 10, after V lost 5 bases and J lost 8 bases.